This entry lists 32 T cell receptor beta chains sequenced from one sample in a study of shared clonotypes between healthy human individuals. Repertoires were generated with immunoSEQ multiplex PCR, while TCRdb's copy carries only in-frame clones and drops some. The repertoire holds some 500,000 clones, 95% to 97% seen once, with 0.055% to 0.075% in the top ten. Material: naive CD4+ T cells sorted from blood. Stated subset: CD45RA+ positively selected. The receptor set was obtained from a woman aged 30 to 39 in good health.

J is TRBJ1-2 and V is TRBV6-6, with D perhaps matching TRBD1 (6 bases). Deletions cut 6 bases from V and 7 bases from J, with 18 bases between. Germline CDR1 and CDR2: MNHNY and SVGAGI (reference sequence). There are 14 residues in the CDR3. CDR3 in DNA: TGTGCCAGCAGCAAGGGGGAACAGGCTGGTGGCTACACCTTC. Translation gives CASSKGEQAGGYTF.

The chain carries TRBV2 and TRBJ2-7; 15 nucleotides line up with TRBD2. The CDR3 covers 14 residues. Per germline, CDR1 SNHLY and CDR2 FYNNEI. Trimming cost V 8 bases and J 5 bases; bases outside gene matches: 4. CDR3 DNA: TGTGCCAGCTGGGGGACTAGCGGGAGGAACGAGCAGTACTTC. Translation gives CASWGTSGRNEQYF.

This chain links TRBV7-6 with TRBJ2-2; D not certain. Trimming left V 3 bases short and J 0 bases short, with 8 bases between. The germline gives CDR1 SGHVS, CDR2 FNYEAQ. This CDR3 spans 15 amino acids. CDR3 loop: CASSFSRANTGELFF. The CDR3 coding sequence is TGTGCCAGCAGCTTTTCCAGAGCGAACACCGGGGAGCTGTTTTTT.

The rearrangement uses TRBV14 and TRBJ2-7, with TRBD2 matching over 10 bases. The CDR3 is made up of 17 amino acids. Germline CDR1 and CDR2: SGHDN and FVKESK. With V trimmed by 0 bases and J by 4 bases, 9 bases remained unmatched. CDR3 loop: CASSQDLLAGAVYEQYF. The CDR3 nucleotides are TGTGCCAGCAGCCAAGATCTCCTAGCGGGAGCGGTTTACGAGCAGTACTTC.

CDR3 loop: CASSPGRKGGNTQYF. The CDR3 DNA reads as TGTGCCAGCAGTCCCGGGAGGAAAGGCGGGAATACGCAGTATTTT. This chain uses TRBV2 with TRBJ2-3; 7 bases fit TRBD2. V dropped 5 bases and J dropped 7; count of bases not matched to a gene: 12. The V gene's germline CDR1 is SNHLY and CDR2 FYNNEI. The CDR3 has 15 amino acids.

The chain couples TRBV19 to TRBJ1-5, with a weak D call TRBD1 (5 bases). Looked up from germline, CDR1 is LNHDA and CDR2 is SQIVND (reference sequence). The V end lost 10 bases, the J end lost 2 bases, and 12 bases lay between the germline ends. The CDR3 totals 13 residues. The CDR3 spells CATLGGGNQPQHF. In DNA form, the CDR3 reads TGTGCCACTCTGGGGGGGGGCAATCAGCCCCAGCATTTT.

The CDR3 here is CATSRDQVFGTLVSYEQYF. Here the CDR3 DNA reads TGTGCCACCAGCAGAGATCAAGTTTTCGGGACACTAGTCTCCTACGAGCAGTACTTC. The V and J genes are TRBV15 and TRBJ2-7; a weak D match, TRBD1 (6 bases). Trimming took 0 bases from V and 0 from J, leaving 21 bases between them. The CDR3 length is 19 residues. CDR1 and CDR2 from the germline V gene are LNHNV and YYDKDF (reference sequence).

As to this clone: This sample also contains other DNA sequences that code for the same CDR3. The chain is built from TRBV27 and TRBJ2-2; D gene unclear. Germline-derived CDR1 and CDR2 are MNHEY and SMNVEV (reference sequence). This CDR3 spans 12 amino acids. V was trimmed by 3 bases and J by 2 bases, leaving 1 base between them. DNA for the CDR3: TGTGCCAGCAGTTTCAACACCGGGGAGCTGTTTTTT. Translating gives CASSFNTGELFF.

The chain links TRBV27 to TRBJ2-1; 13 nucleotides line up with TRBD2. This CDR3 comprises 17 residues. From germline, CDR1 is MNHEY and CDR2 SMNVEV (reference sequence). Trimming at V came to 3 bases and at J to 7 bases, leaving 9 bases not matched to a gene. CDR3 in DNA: TGTGCCAGCAGTTTTGACAGAGGACTAGCGGGAGCAAATGAGCAGTTCTTC. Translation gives CASSFDRGLAGANEQFF.

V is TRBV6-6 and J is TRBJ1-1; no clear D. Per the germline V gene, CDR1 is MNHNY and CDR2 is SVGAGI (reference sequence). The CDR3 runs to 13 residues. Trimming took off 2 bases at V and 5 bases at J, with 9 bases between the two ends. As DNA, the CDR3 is TGTGCCAGCAGTTACGGGGAACCAACTGAAGCTTTCTTT. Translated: CASSYGEPTEAFF.

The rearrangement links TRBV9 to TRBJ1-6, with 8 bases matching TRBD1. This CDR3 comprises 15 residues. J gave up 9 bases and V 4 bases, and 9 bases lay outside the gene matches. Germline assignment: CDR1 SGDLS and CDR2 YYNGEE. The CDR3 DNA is TGTGCCAGCAGCTCAAGGACAGGGATGAGTTCACCCCTCCACTTT. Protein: CASSSRTGMSSPLHF. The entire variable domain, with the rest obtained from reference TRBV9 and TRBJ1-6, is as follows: DSGVTQTPKHLITATGQRVTLRCSPRSGDLSVYWYQQSLDQGLQFLIQYYNGEERAKGNILERFSAQQFPDLHSELNLSSLELGDSALYFCASSSRTGMSSPLHFGNGTRLTVT.

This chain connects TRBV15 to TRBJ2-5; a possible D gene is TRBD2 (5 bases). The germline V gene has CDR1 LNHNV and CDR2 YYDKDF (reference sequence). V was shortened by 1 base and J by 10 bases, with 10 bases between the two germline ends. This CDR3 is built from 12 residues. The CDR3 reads CATSRAGKGQYF. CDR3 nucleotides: TGTGCCACCAGCAGAGCCGGGAAGGGCCAGTACTTC.

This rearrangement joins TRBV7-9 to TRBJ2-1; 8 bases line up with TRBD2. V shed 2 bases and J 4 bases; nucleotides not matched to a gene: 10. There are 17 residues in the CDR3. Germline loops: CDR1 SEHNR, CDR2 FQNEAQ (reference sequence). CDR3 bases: TGTGCCAGCAGCTTATTGTCCAGCGGGAGTTGGTACAATGAGCAGTTCTTC. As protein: CASSLLSSGSWYNEQFF.

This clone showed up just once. The CDR3, as DNA: TGCGCCAGCAGCCCACCGGGACAGCGCGCCTACGAGCAGTACTTC. This sequence encodes CASSPPGQRAYEQYF. The J gene is TRBJ2-7, the V gene TRBV5-1; 7 nucleotides match TRBD1. The CDR3 spans 15 residues. Per germline, CDR1 SGHRS and CDR2 YFSETQ. The ends lost 4 bases at V and 2 bases at J; junction bases unmatched: 9.

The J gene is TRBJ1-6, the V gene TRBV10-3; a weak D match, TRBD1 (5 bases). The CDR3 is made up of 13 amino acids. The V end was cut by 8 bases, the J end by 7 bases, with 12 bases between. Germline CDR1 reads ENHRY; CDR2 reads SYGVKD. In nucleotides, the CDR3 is TGTGCCATCGGGGGAGTCAGCAATTCACCCCTCCACTTT. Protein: CAIGGVSNSPLHF.

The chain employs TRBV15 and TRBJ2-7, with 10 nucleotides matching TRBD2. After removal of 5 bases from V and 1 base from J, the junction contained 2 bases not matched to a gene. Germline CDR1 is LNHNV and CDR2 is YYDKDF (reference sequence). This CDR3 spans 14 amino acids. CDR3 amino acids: CATSATSGSYEQYF. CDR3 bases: TGTGCCACCAGCGCGACTAGCGGGTCCTACGAGCAGTACTTC.

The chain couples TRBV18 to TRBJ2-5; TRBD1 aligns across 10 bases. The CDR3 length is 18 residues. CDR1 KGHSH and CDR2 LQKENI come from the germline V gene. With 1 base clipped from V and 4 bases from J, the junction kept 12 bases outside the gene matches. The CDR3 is CASSPRGPGQGFRETQYF. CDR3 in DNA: TGTGCCAGCTCACCACGGGGTCCGGGACAGGGGTTCCGAGAGACCCAGTACTTC. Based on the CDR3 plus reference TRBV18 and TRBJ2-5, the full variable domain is NAGVMQNPRHLVRRRGQEARLRCSPMKGHSHVYWYRQLPEEGLKFMVYLQKENIIDESGMPKERFSAEFPKEGPSILRIQQVVRGDSAAYFCASSPRGPGQGFRETQYFGPGTRLLVL.

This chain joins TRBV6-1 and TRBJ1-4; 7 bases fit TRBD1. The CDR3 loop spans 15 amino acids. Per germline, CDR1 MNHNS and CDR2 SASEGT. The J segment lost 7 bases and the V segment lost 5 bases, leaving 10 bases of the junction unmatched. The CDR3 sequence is CASSTTGASGEKLFF. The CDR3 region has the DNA TGTGCCAGCAGTACAACAGGGGCTTCGGGTGAAAAACTGTTTTTT.

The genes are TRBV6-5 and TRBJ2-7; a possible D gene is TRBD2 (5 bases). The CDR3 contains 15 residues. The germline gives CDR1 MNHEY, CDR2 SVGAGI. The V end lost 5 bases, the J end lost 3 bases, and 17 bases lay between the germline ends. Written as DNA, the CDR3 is TGTGCCAGCAGTAAGGCGTCGGACCGGGACTACGAGCAGTACTTC. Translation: CASSKASDRDYEQYF.

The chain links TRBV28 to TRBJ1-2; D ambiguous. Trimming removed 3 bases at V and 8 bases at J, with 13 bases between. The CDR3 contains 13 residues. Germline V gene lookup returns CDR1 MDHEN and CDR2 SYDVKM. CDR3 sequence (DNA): TGTGCCAGCAGTTTTATCTTCGAGGGAGGCTACACCTTC. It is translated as CASSFIFEGGYTF.

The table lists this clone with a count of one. CDR3 region: CASSVALGAQYF. CDR3 nucleotides: TGTGCCAGCAGCGTTGCCTTGGGGGCGCAGTATTTT. V is TRBV11-2 and J is TRBJ2-3; D assignment may be TRBD1 or TRBD2 (5 bases each). V was trimmed by 5 bases and J by 10 bases, leaving 13 bases between them. The CDR3 runs 12 residues. Germline loops: CDR1 SGHAT, CDR2 FQNNGV.

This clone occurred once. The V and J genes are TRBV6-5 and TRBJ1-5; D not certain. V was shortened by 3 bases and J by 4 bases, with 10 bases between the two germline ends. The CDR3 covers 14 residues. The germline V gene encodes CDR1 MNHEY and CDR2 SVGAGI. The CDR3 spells CASSYGVGNQPQHF. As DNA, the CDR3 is TGTGCCAGCAGTTATGGGGTGGGGAATCAGCCCCAGCATTTT.

CDR3 residues: CASSQVTGVRGNEQFF. The CDR3 coding sequence is TGCGCCAGCAGCCAAGTGACAGGGGTCCGGGGCAATGAGCAGTTCTTC. This chain links TRBV4-1 with TRBJ2-1; 8 bases line up with TRBD1. Germline V gene data show CDR1 as MGHRA and CDR2 as YSYEKL. The CDR3 has 16 residues. The trim removed 1 base at V and 6 bases at J, leaving 8 bases unmatched.

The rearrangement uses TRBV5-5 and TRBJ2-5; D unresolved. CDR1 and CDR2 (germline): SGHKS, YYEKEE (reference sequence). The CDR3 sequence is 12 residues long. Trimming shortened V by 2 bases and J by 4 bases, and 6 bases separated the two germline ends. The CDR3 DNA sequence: TGTGCCAGCAGCTTTTCGGGAGAGACCCAGTACTTC. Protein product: CASSFSGETQYF.

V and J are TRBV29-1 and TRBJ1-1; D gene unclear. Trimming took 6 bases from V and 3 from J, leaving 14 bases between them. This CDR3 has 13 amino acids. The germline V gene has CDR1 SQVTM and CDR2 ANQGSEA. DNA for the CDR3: TGCAGCGTGAGACACGTAAGAGACACTGAAGCTTTCTTT. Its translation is CSVRHVRDTEAFF. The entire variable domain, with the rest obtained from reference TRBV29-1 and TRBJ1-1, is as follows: SAVISQKPSRDICQRGTSLTIQCQVDSQVTMMFWYRQQPGQSLTLIATANQGSEATYESGFVIDKFPISRPNLTFSTLTVSNMSPEDSSIYLCSVRHVRDTEAFFGQGTRLTVV.

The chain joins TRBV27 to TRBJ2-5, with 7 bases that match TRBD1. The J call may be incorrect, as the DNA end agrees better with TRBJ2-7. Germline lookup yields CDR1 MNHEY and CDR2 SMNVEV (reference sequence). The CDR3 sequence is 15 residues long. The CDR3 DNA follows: TGTGCCAGCAGTGGGACAGCCGCTGGAGATTACGAGCAGTACTTC. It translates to CASSGTAAGDYEQYF.

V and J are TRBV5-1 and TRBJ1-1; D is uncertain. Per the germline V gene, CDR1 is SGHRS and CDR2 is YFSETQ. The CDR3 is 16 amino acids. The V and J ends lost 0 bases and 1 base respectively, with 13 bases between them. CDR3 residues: CASSLEGGFPNTEAFF. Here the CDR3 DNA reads TGCGCCAGCAGCTTGGAGGGCGGGTTTCCGAACACTGAAGCTTTCTTT.

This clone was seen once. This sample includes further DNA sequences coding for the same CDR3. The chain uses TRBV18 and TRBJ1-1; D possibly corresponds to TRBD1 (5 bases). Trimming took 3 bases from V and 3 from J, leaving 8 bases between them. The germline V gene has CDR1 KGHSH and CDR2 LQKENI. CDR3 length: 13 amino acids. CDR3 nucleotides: TGTGCCAGCTCACCGGGGGGGGACACTGAAGCTTTCTTT. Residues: CASSPGGDTEAFF.

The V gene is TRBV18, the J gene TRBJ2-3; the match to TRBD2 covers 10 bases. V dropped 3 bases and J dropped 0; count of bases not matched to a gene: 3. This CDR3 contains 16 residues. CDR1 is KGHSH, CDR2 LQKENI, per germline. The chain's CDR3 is CASSPLLAGSTDTQYF. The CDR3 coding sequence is TGTGCCAGCTCACCCCTACTAGCGGGGAGCACAGATACGCAGTATTTT. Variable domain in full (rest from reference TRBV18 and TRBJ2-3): NAGVMQNPRHLVRRRGQEARLRCSPMKGHSHVYWYRQLPEEGLKFMVYLQKENIIDESGMPKERFSAEFPKEGPSILRIQQVVRGDSAAYFCASSPLLAGSTDTQYFGPGTRLTVL.

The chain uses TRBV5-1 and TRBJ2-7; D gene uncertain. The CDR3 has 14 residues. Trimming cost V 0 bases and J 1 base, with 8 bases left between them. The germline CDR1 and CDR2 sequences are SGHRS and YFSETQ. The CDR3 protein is CASSLGTVSYEQYF. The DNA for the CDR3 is TGCGCCAGCAGCTTGGGGACCGTTTCCTACGAGCAGTACTTC.

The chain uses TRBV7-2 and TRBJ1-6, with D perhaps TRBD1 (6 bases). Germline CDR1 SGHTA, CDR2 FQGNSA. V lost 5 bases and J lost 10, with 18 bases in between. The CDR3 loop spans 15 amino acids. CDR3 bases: TGTGCCAGCAGCCCAGACGACAGGTTAGGATCACCCCTCCACTTT. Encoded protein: CASSPDDRLGSPLHF.

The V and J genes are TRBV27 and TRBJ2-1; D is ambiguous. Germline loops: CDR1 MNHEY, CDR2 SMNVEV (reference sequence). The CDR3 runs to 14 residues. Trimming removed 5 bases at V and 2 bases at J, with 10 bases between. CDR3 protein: CASSIGSPYNEQFF. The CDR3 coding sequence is TGTGCCAGCAGTATTGGTAGCCCCTACAATGAGCAGTTCTTC.